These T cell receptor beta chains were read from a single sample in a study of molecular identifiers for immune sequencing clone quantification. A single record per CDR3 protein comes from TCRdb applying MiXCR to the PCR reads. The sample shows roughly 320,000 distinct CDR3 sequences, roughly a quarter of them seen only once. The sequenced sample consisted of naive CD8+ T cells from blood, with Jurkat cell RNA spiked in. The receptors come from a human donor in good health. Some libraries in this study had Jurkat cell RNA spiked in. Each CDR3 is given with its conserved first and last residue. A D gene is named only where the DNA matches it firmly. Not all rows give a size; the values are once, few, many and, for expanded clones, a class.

TGCAGTGCCCCCAGGGGTCGGGGGCCGGGGAATGAGCAGTTCTTC	CSAPRGRGPGNEQFF	.	TRBV20-1	TRBJ2-1	.	15
TGTGCCAGCAGCCACGGACCTTACAATGAGCAGTTCTTC	CASSHGPYNEQFF	.	TRBV11-3	TRBJ2-1	few	13
TGTGCCAGCAGCTTTATGTTACAAGAGGCCCAGTACTTC	CASSFMLQEAQYF	.	TRBV7-9	TRBJ2-5	few	13
TGTGCCAGTAGTATAGGTTTAGGGGCTGGCACTGAAGCTTTCTTT	CASSIGLGAGTEAFF	.	TRBV19	TRBJ1-1	many	15
TGTGCCAGCAGTTTTGCGACCAGAGGCTATCAGCCCCAGCATTTT	CASSFATRGYQPQHF	.	TRBV12-3/TRBV12-4	TRBJ1-5	few	15
TGTGCCAGCAGCTTAGTTGTGGTAGCGGGAGGTCCATGGAACACAGATACGCAGTATTTT	CASSLVVVAGGPWNTDTQYF	TRBD2	TRBV7-9	TRBJ2-3	many	20
TGTGCCAGCAGCTTAACTAGCGTAGACAATGAGCAGTTCTTC	CASSLTSVDNEQFF	TRBD2	TRBV5-4	TRBJ2-1	many	14
TGTGCCAGCAGCCAATCGCGGGGAACTGAAGCTTTCTTT	CASSQSRGTEAFF	.	TRBV27	TRBJ1-1	many	13
TGCGCCAGCAGCCCTGCGGGTCCGGGTGGCTATGGCTACACCTTC	CASSPAGPGGYGYTF	.	TRBV4-3	TRBJ1-2	.	15
TGCGCCAGCAGCCAAGGACCCGGGGACTACCCACAAGAGGCCCAGTACTTC	CASSQGPGDYPQEAQYF	TRBD2	TRBV4-3	TRBJ2-5	few	17
TGTGCCAGCAGCTTAGGTTCCAGCCGAGGTGAGACCCAGTACTTC	CASSLGSSRGETQYF	.	TRBV7-9	TRBJ2-5	.	15
TGTGCCAGCAGTCCGGGACTAGCGGAAGAGACCCAGTACTTC	CASSPGLAEETQYF	TRBD2	TRBV2	TRBJ2-5	many	14
TGCAGTGCTAGGCGCCAGGGCGAGCAGTACTTC	CSARRQGEQYF	.	TRBV20-1	TRBJ2-7	many	11
TGTGCCAGCAGTTACACGACAGGGTCGACCCGCGAGCAGTACTTC	CASSYTTGSTREQYF	TRBD1	TRBV6-5	TRBJ2-7	many	15